This passage covers 17 T cell receptor beta chains from one sample sequenced in a study of blood T cell repertoires in COVID-19 (dated by TCRdb to the early 2020s). Libraries were built with the immunoSEQ multiplex PCR assay. The immuneACCESS repertoire file appears here via TCRdb, limited to in-frame rearrangements. These files lack a portion of the clones; in checked studies, under half of the deficit traces to unresolved V genes, and the cause of the others is not known. A total of about 300,000 clones appear in this sample, roughly nine tenths of them only once. Of the sample, 4% to 6% is held by the ten largest clones. Sequencing was done on a sample of PBMCs or T cells enriched from blood (not recorded which). The receptors here all came from a man aged 55 to 70 who had recovered from COVID-19.

The J gene is TRBJ1-1, the V gene TRBV6-5, with no clear D. Germline values: CDR1 MNHEY, CDR2 SVGAGI. The CDR3 consists of 15 residues. V was shortened by 0 bases and J by 10 bases, with 18 bases between the two germline ends. CDR3 nucleotide sequence: TGTGCCAGCAGTTACTCCCTGGACGGAGGCACTCTAGCTTTCTTT. Protein: CASSYSLDGGTLAFF.

This clone has only one observation. The chain is built from TRBV3-1 (or the pseudogene TRBV3-2) and TRBJ2-5; the match to TRBD2 covers 7 bases. CDR3 length equals 14 residues. After removal of 4 bases from V and 7 bases from J, the junction contained 9 bases not matched to a gene. Germline CDR1 and CDR2: LGHDT and YNNKEL (reference sequence). The CDR3 loop is CASSPGTTRRTQYF. CDR3 nucleotide sequence: TGTGCCAGCAGCCCTGGGACTACCAGAAGGACCCAGTACTTC.

This chain links TRBV5-1 with TRBJ2-1; the match to TRBD2 covers 9 bases. Trimming took 0 bases from V and 9 from J; bases not matched to a gene: 7. Germline-derived CDR1 and CDR2 are SGHRS and YFSETQ. This CDR3 spans 15 amino acids. DNA for the CDR3: TGCGCCAGCAGCTTGGTATTAGCGGGAGACGGTGAGCAGTTCTTC. It yields the protein CASSLVLAGDGEQFF.

The chain uses TRBV1 and TRBJ2-1; the table's D call TRBD2 went unverified against the DNA. TRBV1 is noted as a pseudogene. The CDR3 length is 16 residues. CDR3 nucleotide sequence: TGCACCAGCAGCCGAACGACTAGCGGGAGTAACGATGAGCAGTTCTTC. Translating gives CTSSRTTSGSNDEQFF.

The J gene is TRBJ2-7, the V gene TRBV12-3 or TRBV12-4, with D unclear. The CDR3 consists of 12 residues. V was shortened by 1 base and J by 11 bases, with 12 bases between the two germline ends. This CDR3 is CASSLDRVLEYF. CDR3 DNA sequence: TGTGCCAGCAGTTTAGACCGGGTTTTGGAGTACTTC.

The chain joins TRBV27 to TRBJ2-7; 11 bases agree with TRBD2. Germline V gene data show CDR1 as MNHEY and CDR2 as SMNVEV (reference sequence). V gave up 3 bases and J gave up 6 bases; unmatched junction bases: 4. The CDR3 runs 14 residues. CDR3: CASSFSGRGLEQYF. DNA for the CDR3: TGTGCCAGCAGTTTTAGCGGGAGGGGTCTCGAGCAGTACTTC.

The chain carries TRBV2 and TRBJ1-2; 7 nucleotides agree with TRBD1. CDR1 SNHLY and CDR2 FYNNEI come from the germline V gene. The V gene end was trimmed by 6 bases and the J gene end by 2 bases; junction bases not matched to a gene: 6. The CDR3 is made up of 14 amino acids. The CDR3 here is CASSLGQLNYGYTF. The CDR3 nucleotides read TGTGCCAGCAGCCTGGGACAGCTGAACTATGGCTACACCTTC.

The chain employs TRBV19 and TRBJ2-5, with a weak D call TRBD1 (6 bases). Germline V gene data show CDR1 as LNHDA and CDR2 as SQIVND (reference sequence). V was cut by 3 bases and J by 2 bases, with 16 bases left in between. This CDR3 is 16 amino acids long. The CDR3 DNA is TGTGCCAGTAGTATCCGAGGGGGAACGCCGCAAGAGACCCAGTACTTC. Translated, it gives CASSIRGGTPQETQYF.

The chain joins TRBV5-1 to TRBJ2-1, with TRBD2 matching over 9 bases. The V segment lost 0 bases and the J segment 5 bases; nucleotides outside the gene matches: 3. Per germline, CDR1 SGHRS and CDR2 YFSETQ. The CDR3 sequence is 15 residues long. The CDR3 spells CASSLVLAGHNEQFF. The CDR3 coding sequence is TGCGCCAGCAGCTTGGTCCTAGCGGGACACAATGAGCAGTTCTTC.

This chain uses TRBV15 with TRBJ1-2; TRBD1 matches 8 bases. Germline-derived CDR1 and CDR2 are LNHNV and YYDKDF (reference sequence). After removal of 3 bases from V and 3 bases from J, the junction contained 3 bases not matched to a gene. The CDR3 is 14 residues long. CDR3 DNA sequence: TGTGCCACCAGCAGTGGACAGGGACACTATGGCTACACCTTC. The encoded protein is CATSSGQGHYGYTF.

This clone was counted a single time. The chain joins TRBV27 to TRBJ1-2; 7 nucleotides agree with TRBD1. The V and J ends lost 3 bases and 7 bases, in that order; junction bases with no gene match: 5. In germline, CDR1 is MNHEY, CDR2 SMNVEV (reference sequence). This CDR3 is 13 amino acids long. The chain's CDR3 is CASSLDRKSGYTF. CDR3 DNA: TGTGCCAGCAGTTTGGACAGGAAATCTGGCTACACCTTC.

This clone was detected only once. This chain links TRBV28 with TRBJ1-2; 11 nucleotides match TRBD1. The germline V gene encodes CDR1 MDHEN and CDR2 SYDVKM. This CDR3 has 14 amino acids. Trimming cost V 4 bases and J 7 bases; bases outside gene matches: 5. The CDR3 DNA is TGTGCCAGCAGTTCCGGGACAGGGGGAGGTGGCTACACCTTC. Translating gives CASSSGTGGGGYTF.

This clone was counted between two and nine times. J is TRBJ1-1 and V is TRBV5-1, with D possibly TRBD1 on 5 matching bases. Per germline, CDR1 SGHRS and CDR2 YFSETQ. CDR3 length equals 14 residues. The V end lost 0 bases, the J end lost 1 base, and 7 bases lay between the germline ends. CDR3 sequence: CASSLGGANTEAFF. The DNA for the CDR3 is TGCGCCAGCAGCTTGGGGGGCGCGAACACTGAAGCTTTCTTT.

In this sample, this clone turned up once. The chain joins TRBV10-2 to TRBJ2-5; TRBD1 matches 7 bases. Per germline, CDR1 WSHSY and CDR2 SAAADI. CDR3 length: 13 amino acids. V lost 8 bases, J lost 2 bases, and 5 bases stayed unmatched. The CDR3 is CASHRDSQETQYF. CDR3 bases: TGCGCCAGCCACCGGGACAGTCAAGAGACCCAGTACTTC.

V is TRBV10-3 and J is TRBJ2-5; 15 bases fit TRBD2. Looked up from germline, CDR1 is ENHRY and CDR2 is SYGVKD. This CDR3 has 18 residues. With 4 bases clipped from V and 0 bases from J, the junction kept 6 bases outside the gene matches. CDR3 residues: CAISVGLAGGPYQETQYF. The CDR3 coding sequence is TGTGCCATCAGTGTTGGACTAGCGGGAGGGCCGTACCAAGAGACCCAGTACTTC.

This clone has only one observation. This chain links TRBV28 with TRBJ1-3; TRBD1 might be the D (5 bases). Germline loops: CDR1 MDHEN, CDR2 SYDVKM. The CDR3 has 15 amino acids. The V gene lost 1 base and the J gene lost 2 bases, with 9 bases spanning the gap. The CDR3 nucleotides are TGTGCCAGCAGTTTATCGGGAGGGGCTGGAAACACCATATATTTT. Its translation is CASSLSGGAGNTIYF.

The chain links TRBV3-1 (or the pseudogene TRBV3-2) to TRBJ1-1; D call uncertain. The CDR3 runs to 14 residues. Trimming left V 2 bases short and J 5 bases short, with 12 bases between. Germline CDR1 reads LGHDT; CDR2 reads YNNKEL (reference sequence). CDR3 nucleotide sequence: TGTGCCAGCAGCCAATTCAGTTTGACTACTGAAGCTTTCTTT. Translation: CASSQFSLTTEAFF.